These 4 T cell receptor beta chains originate from one sample sequenced in a study of shared clonotypes between healthy human individuals. Repertoires were generated with immunoSEQ multiplex PCR, while TCRdb's copy carries only in-frame clones and drops some. The table records 850,000 to 1,200,000 clones, under 80% of them present only once. What was sequenced was memory CD4+ T cells sorted from blood. Specified subset: CD45RA-negative fraction. These receptor sequences come from a man aged 18 to 30 in good health.

This clone has a count of ten or more. In the same sample, other DNA sequences code for this CDR3. CDR3 coding DNA: TGTGCCTGGAGTCGGGGTTCCTACGAGCAGTACTTC. Protein sequence: CAWSRGSYEQYF. This chain connects TRBV30 to TRBJ2-7; D might be TRBD2 (5 bases). The V and J ends lost 2 bases and 1 base respectively, with 6 bases between them. Germline-derived CDR1 and CDR2 are GTSNPN and SVGIG (reference sequence). The CDR3 runs 12 residues.

V gene TRBV6-5 combines with J gene TRBJ2-7; tentative D call: TRBD2 (6 bases). Trimming removed 11 bases from V and 2 bases from J, with 16 bases in between. Germline V CDR1 and CDR2: MNHEY, SVGAGI. The CDR3 sequence is 13 residues long. This CDR3 is CAPGLSGTYEQYF. CDR3 DNA: TGTGCCCCCGGACTAAGCGGTACCTACGAGCAGTACTTC.

This chain's CDR3 is CSVVPSGRESQETQYF. As DNA, the CDR3 is TGCAGCGTTGTGCCTAGCGGGAGGGAGAGTCAAGAGACCCAGTACTTC. This rearrangement joins TRBV29-1 to TRBJ2-5; 12 positions match TRBD2. The J segment lost 2 bases and the V segment lost 4 bases, leaving 8 bases of the junction unmatched. This CDR3 has 16 residues. Germline V gene data show CDR1 as SQVTM and CDR2 as ANQGSEA.

CDR3 loop: CASSVGVGYYGYTF. CDR3 sequence (DNA): TGTGCCAGCAGCGTAGGGGTAGGCTACTATGGCTACACCTTC. The genes are TRBV9 and TRBJ1-2; D not certain. The CDR3 runs to 14 residues. V lost 0 bases to trimming and J lost 3 bases, with 9 bases between them. Germline V lookup: CDR1 SGDLS, CDR2 YYNGEE.